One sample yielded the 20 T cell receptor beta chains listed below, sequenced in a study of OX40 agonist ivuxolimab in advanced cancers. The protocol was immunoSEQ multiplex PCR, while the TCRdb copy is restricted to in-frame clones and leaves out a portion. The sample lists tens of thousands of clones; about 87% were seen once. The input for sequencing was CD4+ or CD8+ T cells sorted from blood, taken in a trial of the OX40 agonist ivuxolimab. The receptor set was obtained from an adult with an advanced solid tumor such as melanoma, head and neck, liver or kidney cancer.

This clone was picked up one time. As DNA, the CDR3 is TGTGCCAGCAGTGGTCGACTAGCGGGGGCAGGAGAGACCCAGTACTTC. It yields the protein CASSGRLAGAGETQYF. This rearrangement joins TRBV6-1 to TRBJ2-5; 12 bases are shared with TRBD2. The CDR3 contains 16 residues. The germline V gene has CDR1 MNHNS and CDR2 SASEGT. Trimming removed 4 bases from V and 4 bases from J; junction bases left unmatched: 7.

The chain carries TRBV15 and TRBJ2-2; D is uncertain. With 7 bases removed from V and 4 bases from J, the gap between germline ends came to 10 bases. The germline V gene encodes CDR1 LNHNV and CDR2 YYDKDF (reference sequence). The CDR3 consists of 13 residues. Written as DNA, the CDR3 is TGTGCCACCACTACAGATTCCACCGGGGAGCTGTTTTTT. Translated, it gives CATTTDSTGELFF. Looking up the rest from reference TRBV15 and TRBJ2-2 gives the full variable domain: DAMVIQNPRYQVTQFGKPVTLSCSQTLNHNVMYWYQQKSSQAPKLLFHYYDKDFNNEADTPDNFQSRRPNTSFCFLDIRSPGLGDTAMYLCATTTDSTGELFFGEGSRLTVL.

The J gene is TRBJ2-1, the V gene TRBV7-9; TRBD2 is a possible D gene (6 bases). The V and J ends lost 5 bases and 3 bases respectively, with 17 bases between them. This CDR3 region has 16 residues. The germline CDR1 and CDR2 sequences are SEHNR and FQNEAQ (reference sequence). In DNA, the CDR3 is TGTGCCAGCAGCATCCCCAGGGTCGGGAGCTACAATGAGCAGTTCTTC. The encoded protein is CASSIPRVGSYNEQFF.

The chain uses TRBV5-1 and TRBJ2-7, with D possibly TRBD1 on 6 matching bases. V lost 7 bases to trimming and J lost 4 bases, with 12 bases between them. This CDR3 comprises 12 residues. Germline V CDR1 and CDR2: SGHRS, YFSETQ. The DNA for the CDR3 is TGCGCCAGCGGGTCAGGGGCGTACGAGCAGTACTTC. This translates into CASGSGAYEQYF.

The CDR3 sequence is CASSLESARSYEQYF. The CDR3 DNA sequence: TGTGCCAGCAGCTTGGAATCTGCCCGGTCCTACGAGCAGTACTTC. The chain uses TRBV5-4 and TRBJ2-5, with D unclear. Matching the DNA end better, TRBJ2-7 makes the J call doubtful. CDR1 SGHNT and CDR2 YYREEE come from the germline V gene (reference sequence). The CDR3 runs to 15 residues.

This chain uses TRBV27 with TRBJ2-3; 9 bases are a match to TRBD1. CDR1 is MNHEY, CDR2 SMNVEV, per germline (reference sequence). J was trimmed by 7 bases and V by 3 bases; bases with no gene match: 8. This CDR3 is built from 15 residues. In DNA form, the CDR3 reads TGTGCCAGCAGTTTGACGGACAGGGGATTGAATACGCAGTATTTT. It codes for CASSLTDRGLNTQYF.

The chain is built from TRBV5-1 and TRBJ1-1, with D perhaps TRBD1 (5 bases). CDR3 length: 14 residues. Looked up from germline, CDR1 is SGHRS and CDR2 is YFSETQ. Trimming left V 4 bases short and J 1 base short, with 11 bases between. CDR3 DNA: TGCGCCAGCAGCCCGAGGGGATCGAACACTGAAGCTTTCTTT. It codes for CASSPRGSNTEAFF. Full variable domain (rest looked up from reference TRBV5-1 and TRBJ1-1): KAGVTQTPRYLIKTRGQQVTLSCSPISGHRSVSWYQQTPGQGLQFLFEYFSETQRNKGNFPGRFSGRQFSNSRSEMNVSTLELGDSALYLCASSPRGSNTEAFFGQGTRLTVV.

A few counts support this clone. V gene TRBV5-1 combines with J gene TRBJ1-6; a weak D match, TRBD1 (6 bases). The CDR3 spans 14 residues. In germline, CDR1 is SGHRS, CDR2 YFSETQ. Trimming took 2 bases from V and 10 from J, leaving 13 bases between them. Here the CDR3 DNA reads TGCGCCAGCAGCTTTCGACAGGAACGGTCACCCCTCCACTTT. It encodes CASSFRQERSPLHF.

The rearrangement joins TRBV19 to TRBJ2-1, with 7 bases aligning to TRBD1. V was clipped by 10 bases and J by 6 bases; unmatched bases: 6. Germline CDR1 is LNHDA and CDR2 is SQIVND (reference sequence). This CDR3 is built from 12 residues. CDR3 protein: CATATGINEQFF. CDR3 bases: TGTGCCACCGCGACAGGGATCAATGAGCAGTTCTTC.

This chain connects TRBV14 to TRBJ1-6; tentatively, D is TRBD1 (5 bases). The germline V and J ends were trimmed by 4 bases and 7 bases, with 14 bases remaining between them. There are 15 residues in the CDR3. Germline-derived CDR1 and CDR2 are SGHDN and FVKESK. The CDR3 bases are TGTGCCAGCAGCCTAATGGCGGGGACGAATTCACCCCTCCACTTT. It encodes CASSLMAGTNSPLHF.

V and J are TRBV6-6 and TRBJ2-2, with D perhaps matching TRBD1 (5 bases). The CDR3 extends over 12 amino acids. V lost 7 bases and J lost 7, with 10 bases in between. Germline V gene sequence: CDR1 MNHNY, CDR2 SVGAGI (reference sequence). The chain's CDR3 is CASTIRDGELFF. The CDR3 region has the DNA TGTGCCAGCACTATCAGGGACGGGGAGCTGTTTTTT.

CDR3 nucleotide sequence: TGTGCCAGCAGCATAGTAATGGACAGCCCACAGTATTTT. Protein: CASSIVMDSPQYF. This chain uses TRBV14 with TRBJ2-3, with TRBD1 as a possible D gene (6 bases). There are 13 residues in the CDR3. The V and J ends lost 5 bases and 12 bases respectively, with 18 bases between them. Germline values: CDR1 SGHDN, CDR2 FVKESK.

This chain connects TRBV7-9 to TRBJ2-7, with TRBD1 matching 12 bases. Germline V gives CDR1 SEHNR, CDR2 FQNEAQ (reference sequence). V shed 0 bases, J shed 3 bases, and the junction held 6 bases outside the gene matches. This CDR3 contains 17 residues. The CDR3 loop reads CASSLALRDRGHYEQYF. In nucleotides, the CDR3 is TGTGCCAGCAGCTTAGCGTTAAGGGACAGGGGGCACTACGAGCAGTACTTC.

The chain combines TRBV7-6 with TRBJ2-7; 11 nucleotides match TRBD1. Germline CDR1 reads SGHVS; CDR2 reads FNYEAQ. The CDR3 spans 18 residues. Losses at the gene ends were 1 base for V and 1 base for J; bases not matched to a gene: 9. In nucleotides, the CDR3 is TGTGCCAGCAGCTTAGACTGGATCGGACAGGGGGCATCCTACGAGCAGTACTTC. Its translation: CASSLDWIGQGASYEQYF.

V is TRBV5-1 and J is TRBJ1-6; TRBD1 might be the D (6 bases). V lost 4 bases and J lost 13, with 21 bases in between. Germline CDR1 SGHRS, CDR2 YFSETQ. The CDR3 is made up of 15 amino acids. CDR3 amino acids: CASSAGPGASDPLHF. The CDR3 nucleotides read TGCGCCAGCAGCGCAGGCCCAGGGGCCTCCGATCCCCTCCACTTT.

CDR3 region: CASSQDPQGYEQYF. The DNA of the CDR3 is TGCGCCAGCAGCCAAGACCCACAGGGATACGAGCAGTACTTC. The chain carries TRBV4-1 and TRBJ2-7, with D perhaps TRBD1 (6 bases). The V gene lost 0 bases and the J gene lost 4 bases, with 10 bases spanning the gap. Germline-derived CDR1 and CDR2 are MGHRA and YSYEKL. The CDR3 loop spans 14 amino acids.

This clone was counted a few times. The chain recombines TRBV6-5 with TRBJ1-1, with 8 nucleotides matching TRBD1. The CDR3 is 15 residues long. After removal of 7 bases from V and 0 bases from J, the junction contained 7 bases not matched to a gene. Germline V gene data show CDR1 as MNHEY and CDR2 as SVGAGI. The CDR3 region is CASNEQGVMNTEAFF. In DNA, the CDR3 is TGTGCCAGCAACGAACAGGGGGTCATGAACACTGAAGCTTTCTTT.

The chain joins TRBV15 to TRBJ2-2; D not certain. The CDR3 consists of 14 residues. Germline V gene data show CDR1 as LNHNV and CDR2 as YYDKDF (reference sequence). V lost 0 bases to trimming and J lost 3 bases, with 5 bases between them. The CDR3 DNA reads TGTGCCACCAGCAGAGACCGCTACACCGGGGAGCTGTTTTTT. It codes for CATSRDRYTGELFF. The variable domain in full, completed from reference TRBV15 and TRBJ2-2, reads DAMVIQNPRYQVTQFGKPVTLSCSQTLNHNVMYWYQQKSSQAPKLLFHYYDKDFNNEADTPDNFQSRRPNTSFCFLDIRSPGLGDTAMYLCATSRDRYTGELFFGEGSRLTVL.

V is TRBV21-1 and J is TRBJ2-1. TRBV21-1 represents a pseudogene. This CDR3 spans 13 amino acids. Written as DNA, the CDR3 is TGTGCCAGCGGGGGGCTGCCGTACGACCTCTGGTTCTTC. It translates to CASGGLPYDLWFF.

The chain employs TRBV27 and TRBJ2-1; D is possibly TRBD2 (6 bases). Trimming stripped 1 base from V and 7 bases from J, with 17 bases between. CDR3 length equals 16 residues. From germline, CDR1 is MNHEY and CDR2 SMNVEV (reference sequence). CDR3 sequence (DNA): TGTGCCAGCAGTTTATACGGGGGAGGCAGCCTAAATGAGCAGTTCTTC. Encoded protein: CASSLYGGGSLNEQFF.